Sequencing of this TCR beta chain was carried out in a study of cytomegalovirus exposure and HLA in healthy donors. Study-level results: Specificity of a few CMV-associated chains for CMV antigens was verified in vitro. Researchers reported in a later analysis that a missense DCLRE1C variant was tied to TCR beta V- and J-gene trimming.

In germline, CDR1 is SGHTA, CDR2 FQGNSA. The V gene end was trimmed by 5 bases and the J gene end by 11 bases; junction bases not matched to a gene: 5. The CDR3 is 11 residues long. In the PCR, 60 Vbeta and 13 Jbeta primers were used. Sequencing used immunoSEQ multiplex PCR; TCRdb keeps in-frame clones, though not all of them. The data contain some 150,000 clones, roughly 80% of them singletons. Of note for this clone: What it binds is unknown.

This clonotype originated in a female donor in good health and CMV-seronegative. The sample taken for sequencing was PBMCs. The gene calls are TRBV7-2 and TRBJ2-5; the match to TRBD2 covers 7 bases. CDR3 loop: CASSTGLEQYF. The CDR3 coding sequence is TGTGCCAGCAGCACTGGACTAGAGCAGTACTTC.